The clone carrying this T cell receptor beta chain was recorded a few times. Its antigen remains unknown. The record originates from a study of radiotherapy plus CTLA-4 blockade in lung cancer. Some clones are missing from TCRdb's copy, which holds only in-frame ones; the method was immunoSEQ multiplex PCR. Of some 30,000 clones in the sample, approximately 80% were seen once. The V gene's germline CDR1 is SGHNT and CDR2 YYREEE (reference sequence). V was pared by 5 bases and J by 5 bases, with 13 bases between. The CDR3 length is 13 residues. Findings of the study overall: The best prediction of response reportedly came from early blood T cell clone dynamics, with interferon-beta.

The sequencing here drew on peripheral blood, taken from a patient treated with radiotherapy plus ipilimumab. The V gene is TRBV5-4, the J gene TRBJ1-2, with a possible D match to TRBD1 (6 bases). The clonotype originates from a human donor with non-small cell lung cancer that progressed on radiotherapy plus ipilimumab. CDR3 residues: CASRTEGGYGYTF. The CDR3 coding sequence is TGTGCCAGCAGGACGGAAGGGGGTTATGGCTACACCTTC.